The 2 T cell receptor beta chains given below trace back to one sample, sequenced in a study of T cells in women clearing cervical HPV infection. Profiling relied on immunoSEQ multiplex PCR, and the TCRdb table lists in-frame clones only, not all of them. Its table lists some 15,000 clones. Sequenced sample: blood buffy coat. The receptor source for this set is a woman aged 18 to 75 with a cervical HPV16 infection that either progressed to CIN3+ or cleared (not recorded which).

In regard to this clone: The sequence runs out 3 residues before the end of the CDR3; the remainder is reconstructed from the germline J gene. The chain carries TRBV19 and TRBJ1-1, with 7 bases that match TRBD1. The CDR3 covers 16 residues. Trimming cost V 4 bases and J 2 bases; bases outside gene matches: 10. The germline CDR1 and CDR2 sequences are LNHDA and SQIVND (reference sequence). CDR3 protein: CASSKGGQGVNTEAFF. CDR3 DNA (partial): TGTGCCAGTAGTAAGGGTGGGCAGGGGGTAAACACTGAA. Full variable domain (rest looked up from reference TRBV19 and TRBJ1-1): DGGITQSPKYLFRKEGQNVTLSCEQNLNHDAMYWYRQDPGQGLRLIYYSQIVNDFQKGDIAEGYSVSREKKESFPLTVTSAQKNPTAFYLCASSKGGQGVNTEAFFGQGTRLTVV.

Notes on this clone: The read halts 3 residues ahead of the CDR3 end, with the missing end drawn from the germline J gene. This chain uses TRBV4-1 with TRBJ1-1; possibly TRBD1 for D (5 bases). The CDR3 sequence is 15 residues long. CDR1 MGHRA and CDR2 YSYEKL come from the germline V gene. V lost 0 bases and J 1 base, leaving 9 bases between the germline ends. CDR3 loop: CASSQEDNQNTEAFF. The sequenced part of the CDR3 DNA is TGCGCCAGCAGCCAAGAGGACAACCAGAACACTGAA.